Presented here are 25 T cell receptor beta chains from one specimen sequenced in a study of blood T cell repertoires in COVID-19. The method was immunoSEQ multiplex PCR; TCRdb's version includes in-frame clones alone and lacks a portion of them. Of 150,000 to 200,000 clones in the sample, roughly 86% are singletons; the top ten hold roughly 2.4%. The material sequenced was peripheral blood. These receptors were collected from a woman over 75 with COVID-19, enrolled during active disease.

This chain uses TRBV7-9 with TRBJ1-1; D might be TRBD1 (6 bases). This CDR3 is built from 13 residues. Germline V lookup: CDR1 SEHNR, CDR2 FQNEAQ (reference sequence). Trimming left V 3 bases short and J 3 bases short, with 8 bases between. CDR3 sequence: CASSFNRDTEAFF. The CDR3 DNA reads as TGTGCCAGCAGCTTTAACAGGGACACTGAAGCTTTCTTT.

The CDR3 nucleotides read TGTGCCAGTCGCTGGTCCAGACAGGCGTCCAACTCTGGGGCCAACGTCCTGACTTTC. This sequence encodes CASRWSRQASNSGANVLTF. The rearrangement links TRBV11-3 to TRBJ2-6; tentative D call: TRBD1 (6 bases). CDR1 SGHNT and CDR2 YENEEA come from the germline V gene. The length of the CDR3 is 19 residues. V lost 9 bases to trimming and J lost 0 bases, with 24 bases between them. Full variable domain (outside the CDR3, taken from reference TRBV11-3 and TRBJ2-6): EAGVVQSPRYKIIEKKQPVAFWCNPISGHNTLYWYLQNLGQGPELLIRYENEEAVDDSQLPKDRFSAERLKGVDSTLKIQPAELGDSAVYLCASRWSRQASNSGANVLTFGAGSRLTVL.

The chain combines TRBV5-1 with TRBJ2-1; 8 bases map to TRBD2. Germline lookup yields CDR1 SGHRS and CDR2 YFSETQ. The CDR3 length is 17 residues. V dropped 5 bases and J dropped 9; count of bases not matched to a gene: 19. The CDR3 reads CASSQSGVQAGAGEQFF. The CDR3 nucleotides read TGCGCCAGCAGTCAGTCAGGGGTTCAAGCGGGAGCCGGTGAGCAGTTCTTC.

CDR3 sequence: CASSLGDRGDSPLHF. Here the CDR3 DNA reads TGTGCCAGCAGTTTGGGGGACAGGGGTGATTCACCCCTCCACTTT. This chain joins TRBV27 and TRBJ1-6; TRBD1 matches at 10 bases. The CDR3 consists of 15 residues. Germline V gives CDR1 MNHEY, CDR2 SMNVEV (reference sequence). Trimming cost V 3 bases and J 8 bases; bases outside gene matches: 4.

The chain's CDR3 is CASRQTGFNQPQHF. CDR3 nucleotide sequence: TGTGCCAGTAGGCAAACAGGGTTCAATCAGCCCCAGCATTTT. This sequence joins TRBV19 and TRBJ1-5; D is perhaps TRBD1 (6 bases). The CDR3 loop spans 14 amino acids. V lost 6 bases and J 3 bases, leaving 12 bases between the germline ends. CDR1 and CDR2 (germline): LNHDA, SQIVND (reference sequence).

V and J are TRBV7-6 and TRBJ2-1; 9 bases map to TRBD2. V was clipped by 5 bases and J by 5 bases; unmatched bases: 13. Germline V lookup: CDR1 SGHVS, CDR2 FNYEAQ. The CDR3 has 17 residues. Here the CDR3 reads CASSPISGVAGDNEQFF. CDR3 DNA: TGTGCCAGCAGCCCGATTTCAGGAGTAGCGGGGGACAATGAGCAGTTCTTC.

Here the CDR3 DNA reads TGTGCCAGCAGCCTTGCCGGGACTAGCGACTACGAGCAGTACTTC. Encoded protein: CASSLAGTSDYEQYF. This chain connects TRBV11-1 to TRBJ2-7; TRBD2 matches 10 bases. With 5 bases clipped from V and 3 bases from J, the junction kept 7 bases outside the gene matches. Per germline, CDR1 SGHAT and CDR2 FQDESV (reference sequence). This CDR3 is 15 amino acids long.

The chain couples TRBV19 to TRBJ2-3; 12 bases are shared with TRBD2. Germline V gene data show CDR1 as LNHDA and CDR2 as SQIVND (reference sequence). The V segment lost 1 base and the J segment 2 bases; nucleotides outside the gene matches: 7. There are 18 residues in the CDR3. CDR3 nucleotide sequence: TGTGCCAGTAGTATAGGAACTAGCGGGAGGTTGAACACAGATACGCAGTATTTT. This encodes CASSIGTSGRLNTDTQYF.

V gene TRBV10-2 combines with J gene TRBJ1-1; D is unresolved. The CDR3 runs 13 residues. The germline CDR1 and CDR2 sequences are WSHSY and SAAADI. Trimming removed 4 bases from V and 3 bases from J, with 9 bases in between. The CDR3 region has the DNA TGCGCCAGCAGTGCATCCCGGGACACTGAAGCTTTCTTT. Protein: CASSASRDTEAFF.

The chain recombines TRBV11-1 with TRBJ1-6; TRBD1 aligns across 7 bases. The CDR3 runs to 15 residues. V gave up 4 bases and J gave up 2 bases; unmatched junction bases: 2. Germline loops: CDR1 SGHAT, CDR2 FQDESV (reference sequence). For the CDR3, the DNA is TGTGCCAGCAGCTCCGGGACAGCCTATAATTCACCCCTCCACTTT. This translates into CASSSGTAYNSPLHF. The full variable domain, completed using reference TRBV11-1 and TRBJ1-6, is EAEVAQSPRYKITEKSQAVAFWCDPISGHATLYWYRQILGQGPELLVQFQDESVVDDSQLPKDRFSAERLKGVDSTLKIQPAELGDSAMYLCASSSGTAYNSPLHFGNGTRLTVT.

The rearrangement joins TRBV4-1 to TRBJ1-3; no reliable D call. Germline CDR1 is MGHRA and CDR2 is YSYEKL. This CDR3 spans 16 amino acids. V dropped 0 bases and J dropped 0 bases, with 9 bases sitting between them. This CDR3 is CASSQDPRSSGNTIYF. The CDR3 region has the DNA TGCGCCAGCAGCCAAGATCCCCGGAGCTCTGGAAACACCATATATTTT.

The chain combines TRBV28 with TRBJ1-5, with D possibly being TRBD1 (6 bases). The germline V and J ends were trimmed by 4 bases and 2 bases, with 12 bases remaining between them. The germline V gene has CDR1 MDHEN and CDR2 SYDVKM. The CDR3 length is 15 residues. CDR3 in amino acids: CASSSRQVGNQPQHF. The CDR3 DNA sequence: TGTGCCAGCAGTTCGCGACAGGTGGGCAATCAGCCCCAGCATTTT.

The chain carries TRBV2 and TRBJ1-2; D is perhaps TRBD1 (6 bases). This CDR3 region has 14 residues. CDR1 and CDR2 (germline): SNHLY, FYNNEI. V was clipped by 6 bases and J by 1 base, with 12 bases between them. CDR3 protein: CASSDRLLNYGYTF. The CDR3 DNA is TGTGCCAGCAGCGACAGGCTACTTAACTATGGCTACACCTTC.

The J gene is TRBJ2-1, the V gene TRBV11-2; 9 nucleotides agree with TRBD2. The V segment lost 8 bases and the J segment 9 bases; nucleotides outside the gene matches: 17. Germline CDR1 SGHAT, CDR2 FQNNGV. The CDR3 is made up of 16 amino acids. The CDR3 sequence: CASRPGASGKVAEQFF. Here the CDR3 DNA reads TGTGCCAGCCGACCTGGGGCTAGCGGGAAGGTCGCTGAGCAGTTCTTC.

The rearrangement joins TRBV29-1 to TRBJ2-5; D is ambiguous. The CDR3 sequence is 12 residues long. Germline CDR1 SQVTM, CDR2 ANQGSEA. Trimming cost V 5 bases and J 3 bases, with 10 bases left between them. Written as DNA, the CDR3 is TGCAGCGTTATTACTGGAGAAGAGACCCAGTACTTC. This gives the protein CSVITGEETQYF.

V usage is TRBV19 and J usage is TRBJ1-5, with a possible D match to TRBD1 (5 bases). This CDR3 spans 14 amino acids. In germline, CDR1 is LNHDA, CDR2 SQIVND (reference sequence). Trimming removed 3 bases from V and 7 bases from J, with 13 bases in between. In nucleotides, the CDR3 is TGTGCCAGTAGTATTGGGGGGGGAGGACAGCCCCAGCATTTT. It specifies CASSIGGGGQPQHF.

The chain carries TRBV7-2 and TRBJ1-2, with 11 nucleotides matching TRBD1. CDR1 and CDR2 (germline): SGHTA, FQGNSA. V lost 4 bases to trimming and J lost 4 bases; unmatched junction nucleotides: 5. The CDR3 spans 15 residues. The DNA for the CDR3 is TGTGCCAGCAGCTCCTGGACAGGGGGCGCCTATGGCTACACCTTC. Its translation: CASSSWTGGAYGYTF.

The rearrangement links TRBV27 to TRBJ1-1; perhaps TRBD1 as D (5 bases). Germline V gene data show CDR1 as MNHEY and CDR2 as SMNVEV (reference sequence). The CDR3 length is 12 residues. The ends were cut back, 6 bases at V and 10 bases at J, with 15 bases in the middle. CDR3 sequence (DNA): TGTGCCAGCAGGTCCGGGCCCGGGGGAGCTTTCTTT. It yields the protein CASRSGPGGAFF.

The V and J genes are TRBV2 and TRBJ1-1; 8 bases match TRBD1. Trimming took 7 bases from V and 4 from J; bases not matched to a gene: 5. Germline V gene data show CDR1 as SNHLY and CDR2 as FYNNEI. CDR3 length: 13 residues. The CDR3 DNA sequence: TGTGCCAGCAACGACAGGGGTTTCACTGAAGCTTTCTTT. Amino acids: CASNDRGFTEAFF.

This clone has a handful of counts. The rearrangement uses TRBV10-3 and TRBJ1-1; D uncertain. Germline assignment: CDR1 ENHRY and CDR2 SYGVKD. The CDR3 has 12 amino acids. With 3 bases removed from V and 7 bases from J, the gap between germline ends came to 9 bases. CDR3 sequence reads: CAISESGYEAFF. The CDR3 coding sequence is TGTGCCATCAGTGAATCAGGCTATGAAGCTTTCTTT.

This chain joins TRBV6-2 or TRBV6-3 and TRBJ1-6; 9 nucleotides agree with TRBD1. Germline V lookup: CDR1 MNHEY, CDR2 SVGEGT. V lost 2 bases, J lost 10 bases, and 6 bases stayed unmatched. This CDR3 spans 15 amino acids. CDR3 sequence: CASSYRTGAGSPLHF. The CDR3 DNA follows: TGTGCCAGCAGTTACCGGACAGGGGCTGGGTCACCCCTCCACTTT.

The V gene is TRBV5-1, the J gene TRBJ1-1; 7 bases are a match to TRBD1. J lost 5 bases, V lost 4 bases, and 11 bases had no gene match. The CDR3 is 15 amino acids. CDR1 is SGHRS, CDR2 YFSETQ, per germline. CDR3 nucleotide sequence: TGCGCCAGCAGCCACGACGGGACAGTAAGGACTGAAGCTTTCTTT. Protein product: CASSHDGTVRTEAFF.

V is TRBV18 and J is TRBJ2-3, with TRBD2 matching over 14 bases. Germline V gene data show CDR1 as KGHSH and CDR2 as LQKENI. V shed 6 bases, J shed 4 bases, and the junction held 6 bases outside the gene matches. The CDR3 runs 16 residues. The CDR3, as DNA: TGTGCCAGCTCGCGACTAGCGGGAGGGTCCTCAGATACGCAGTATTTT. This codes for CASSRLAGGSSDTQYF.

The chain recombines TRBV11-1 with TRBJ2-7; weak D call: TRBD2 (6 bases). Trimming took 1 base from V and 1 from J, leaving 8 bases between them. The CDR3 spans 14 residues. Germline V gene data show CDR1 as SGHAT and CDR2 as FQDESV (reference sequence). CDR3: CASSLGLASYEQYF. The CDR3 coding sequence is TGTGCCAGCAGCTTAGGGCTAGCGTCCTACGAGCAGTACTTC.

V is TRBV10-3 and J is TRBJ2-1; 11 bases match TRBD2. This CDR3 contains 16 residues. Germline V lookup: CDR1 ENHRY, CDR2 SYGVKD. J was trimmed by 9 bases and V by 2 bases; bases with no gene match: 9. The CDR3 sequence: CAISETSGRGGREQFF. As DNA, the CDR3 is TGTGCCATCAGTGAGACTAGCGGGAGAGGGGGCCGTGAGCAGTTCTTC.